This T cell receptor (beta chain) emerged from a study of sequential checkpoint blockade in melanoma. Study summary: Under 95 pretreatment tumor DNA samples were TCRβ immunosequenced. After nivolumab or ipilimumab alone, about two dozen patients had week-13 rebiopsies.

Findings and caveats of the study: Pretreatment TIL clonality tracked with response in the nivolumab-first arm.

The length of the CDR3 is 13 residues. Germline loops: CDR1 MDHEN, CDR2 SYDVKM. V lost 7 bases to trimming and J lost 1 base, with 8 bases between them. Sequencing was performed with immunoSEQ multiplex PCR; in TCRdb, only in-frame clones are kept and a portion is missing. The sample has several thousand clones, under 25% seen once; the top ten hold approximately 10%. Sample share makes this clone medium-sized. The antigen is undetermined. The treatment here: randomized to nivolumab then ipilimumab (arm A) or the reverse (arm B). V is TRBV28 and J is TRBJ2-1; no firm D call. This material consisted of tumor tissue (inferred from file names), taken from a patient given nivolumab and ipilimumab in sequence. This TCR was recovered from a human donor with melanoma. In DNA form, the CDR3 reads TGTGCCAGCAAGGTCCAGTCCTACAATGAGCAGTTCTTC. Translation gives CASKVQSYNEQFF.